Below, 6 T cell receptor beta chains from the same sample are listed, as sequenced in a study of T cell responses to AZD1222 COVID-19 vaccine. Only in-frame clones appear in the TCRdb table, and some are missing; sequencing was by immunoSEQ multiplex PCR. The table includes about 110,000 clones, over 85% detected once. Sample: peripheral blood, taken 28 days after the second AZD1222 dose. The receptors come from an adult who received the AZD1222 COVID-19 vaccine.

The rearrangement joins TRBV5-4 to TRBJ2-3; D remains ambiguous. V lost 4 bases and J 0 bases, leaving 12 bases between the germline ends. Germline CDR1 and CDR2: SGHNT and YYREEE (reference sequence). The CDR3 is made up of 15 amino acids. As DNA, the CDR3 is TGTGCCAGCAGCCCCTCGGCCGAGAGCACAGATACGCAGTATTTT. Residues: CASSPSAESTDTQYF.

This chain joins TRBV10-3 and TRBJ2-7; 10 bases fit TRBD2. The CDR3 is made up of 13 amino acids. V trimming: 8 bases; J trimming: 3 bases; junction bases outside the gene matches: 4. Germline V gives CDR1 ENHRY, CDR2 SYGVKD. This CDR3 is CAIGGLASYEQYF. CDR3 nucleotides: TGTGCCATCGGGGGACTAGCGAGCTACGAGCAGTACTTC.

V and J are TRBV6-5 and TRBJ2-3; D unresolved. The V end lost 5 bases, the J end lost 5 bases, and 11 bases lay between the germline ends. Germline V CDR1 and CDR2: MNHEY, SVGAGI. The CDR3 length is 13 residues. The CDR3 DNA reads TGTGCCAGCAGTACTCCGGGCGGAGATACGCAGTATTTT. As protein: CASSTPGGDTQYF.

The gene calls are TRBV19 and TRBJ1-4, with 7 positions matching TRBD1. The CDR3 has 16 amino acids. Per the germline V gene, CDR1 is LNHDA and CDR2 is SQIVND (reference sequence). J lost 6 bases, V lost 3 bases, and 10 bases had no gene match. The CDR3 DNA is TGTGCCAGTAGTATTGGGCCCGGGACAGAATATGAAAAACTGTTTTTT. Its protein is CASSIGPGTEYEKLFF.

V usage is TRBV28 and J usage is TRBJ1-5; a weak D match, TRBD1 (6 bases). The CDR3 length is 15 residues. Germline V CDR1 and CDR2: MDHEN, SYDVKM. V lost 3 bases and J 4 bases, leaving 13 bases between the germline ends. CDR3 nucleotides: TGTGCCAGCAGTTTCGAGGGGGAGGGGAATCAGCCCCAGCATTTT. As protein: CASSFEGEGNQPQHF.

The chain recombines TRBV15 with TRBJ1-5; TRBD1 matches at 10 bases. Germline lookup yields CDR1 LNHNV and CDR2 YYDKDF (reference sequence). This CDR3 contains 20 residues. Trimming cost V 0 bases and J 0 bases; bases outside gene matches: 11. CDR3 DNA sequence: TGTGCCACCAGCAGAGATCCCGCGGGACAGGGGACCCCTAGCAATCAGCCCCAGCATTTT. Translation gives CATSRDPAGQGTPSNQPQHF.